Listed here is a single TCR beta chain. The sample is drawn from a study of blood T cell repertoires in COVID-19. The overall study: The United States, Italy and Spain supplied acute and convalescent COVID-19 samples. Sample material is recorded as cDNA or gDNA derived from T cells, B-cell-depleted T cells, or PBMCs.

Trimming stripped 3 bases from V and 3 bases from J, with 23 bases between. Germline loops: CDR1 SNHLY, CDR2 FYNNEI. CDR3 length equals 18 residues. Methods used by the authors: Estimation of nucleated cell counts was performed using reference gene primer amplification. The repertoire was sequenced with immunoSEQ multiplex PCR; TCRdb's copy has only in-frame clones and lacks some. The V and J calls and clone size were taken over from that table, and D and trimming were inferred from the DNA. Altogether some 75,000 clones are present, more than 65% being singletons, with the ten largest covering 20%. The chain uses TRBV2 and TRBJ1-2, with D perhaps matching TRBD1 (5 bases). The sequenced material came from peripheral blood. The source is an elderly woman with active or convalescent COVID-19. CDR3 amino acids: CASSDVSVLRDSHYGYTF. The CDR3 DNA reads TGTGCCAGCAGTGATGTAAGTGTTCTCCGGGACTCCCACTATGGCTACACCTTC. The full variable domain, with the rest looked up from reference TRBV2 and TRBJ1-2, is EPEVTQTPSHQVTQMGQEVILRCVPISNHLYFYWYRQILGQKVEFLVSFYNNEISEKSEIFDDQFSVERPDGSNFTLKIRSTKLEDSAMYFCASSDVSVLRDSHYGYTFGSGTRLTVV.